This TCR beta chain was identified in a study of blood T cell repertoires in COVID-19. Study summary: Specimens from acute and convalescent COVID-19 originated in the United States, Italy and Spain. Nucleic acid was either cDNA or gDNA, and it came from T cells, B-cell-depleted T cells, or PBMCs.

The authors' processing: Estimated nucleated cell counts came from reference gene primer amplification. The assay was immunoSEQ multiplex PCR, and TCRdb's table has in-frame clones only and misses some. The DNA was the basis for D and trimming; V, J and clone size are from that table. The sample holds about 140,000 clones; roughly three quarters are singletons and the top ten take about 1.8%. The sequence came from a woman aged 60-70 years with acute or convalescent COVID-19. The sequencing sample was made of peripheral blood.

The CDR3 sequence is CASGLDTDQPQHF. The CDR3, as DNA: TGTGCTAGTGGTTTAGACACGGATCAGCCCCAGCATTTT. The chain uses TRBV12-5 and TRBJ1-5; unclear D gene. V gave up 3 bases and J gave up 5 bases, with 8 bases separating them. This CDR3 spans 13 amino acids. The germline V gene encodes CDR1 LGHNT and CDR2 FRNRAP.